The 27 T cell receptor beta chains given below trace back to one sample, sequenced in a study of shared clonotypes between healthy human individuals. TCRdb's copy holds only in-frame clones and misses some; the assay was immunoSEQ multiplex PCR. This table has some 1,100,000 clones, 70% to 80% appearing once. The sequencing input was memory CD4+ T cells from PBMCs. The subset denotes: CD45RA-negative fraction. All receptors come from a man between 18 and 35 years old in good health. Some clones in this sample may be carry-over from other donors' samples.

The gene calls are TRBV4-1 and TRBJ1-2; D is unclear. The germline V and J ends were trimmed by 1 base and 3 bases, with 21 bases remaining between them. Germline V gene sequence: CDR1 MGHRA, CDR2 YSYEKL. The CDR3 has 18 amino acids. Here the CDR3 DNA reads TGCGCCAGCAGCCAAGGTCGGGCCATGGAGGGATCGTACTATGGCTACACCTTC. It is translated as CASSQGRAMEGSYYGYTF.

The chain has TRBV6-5 and TRBJ1-4; D not resolved. Germline V gene sequence: CDR1 MNHEY, CDR2 SVGAGI. The germline V and J ends were trimmed by 5 bases and 7 bases, with 14 bases remaining between them. This CDR3 comprises 14 residues. CDR3 DNA: TGTGCCAGCAGTCCTCAGAAGCGGTCTGAAAAACTGTTTTTT. It yields the protein CASSPQKRSEKLFF.

The chain recombines TRBV6-4 with TRBJ2-3; D may match TRBD1 or TRBD2 (5 bases each). V shed 4 bases and J shed 2 bases, with 13 bases lying between them. Germline V gene lookup returns CDR1 MRHNA and CDR2 SNTAGT. The CDR3 sequence is 15 residues long. The chain's CDR3 is CASSARGEATDTQYF. The CDR3 nucleotides are TGTGCCAGCAGTGCGAGGGGAGAGGCCACAGATACGCAGTATTTT.

The chain carries TRBV19 and TRBJ1-5; 7 bases agree with TRBD1. CDR1 and CDR2 from the germline V gene are LNHDA and SQIVND (reference sequence). Germline trimming cut 5 bases from V and 4 bases from J; bases unmatched to any gene: 5. There are 14 residues in the CDR3. CDR3 in amino acids: CASSVGQVNQPQHF. The CDR3 DNA sequence: TGTGCCAGTAGTGTCGGACAGGTAAATCAGCCCCAGCATTTT.

V and J are TRBV28 and TRBJ1-5; TRBD1 might be the D (5 bases). The length of the CDR3 is 14 residues. The germline V gene has CDR1 MDHEN and CDR2 SYDVKM. The V end lost 6 bases, the J end lost 0 bases, and 9 bases lay between the germline ends. CDR3 DNA: TGTGCCAGCAGCCAGGGATATAGCAATCAGCCCCAGCATTTT. It specifies CASSQGYSNQPQHF.

This chain connects TRBV27 to TRBJ1-5, with a tentative D call TRBD1 (5 bases). The CDR3 loop spans 15 amino acids. Germline-derived CDR1 and CDR2 are MNHEY and SMNVEV (reference sequence). With 2 bases removed from V and 3 bases from J, the gap between germline ends came to 11 bases. The CDR3 here is CASSLAGIDNQPQHF. CDR3 nucleotide sequence: TGTGCCAGCAGTTTAGCAGGGATCGACAATCAGCCCCAGCATTTT.

The chain has TRBV7-9 and TRBJ2-4; D is undetermined. This CDR3 contains 12 residues. The V gene's germline CDR1 is SEHNR and CDR2 FQNEAQ (reference sequence). V lost 0 bases and J 8 bases, leaving 5 bases between the germline ends. The CDR3 sequence: CASSLAWDIQYF. DNA for the CDR3: TGTGCCAGCAGCTTAGCGTGGGACATTCAGTACTTC.

This clone turned up a few times. The genes are TRBV29-1 and TRBJ1-2; the D gene is possibly TRBD1 (6 bases). The CDR3 has 14 amino acids. The ends were cut back, 6 bases at V and 7 bases at J, with 21 bases in the middle. Germline V lookup: CDR1 SQVTM, CDR2 ANQGSEA. The CDR3 DNA reads as TGCAGCGTACAACCCTTAGGGGGATCGGGTGGCTACACCTTC. Protein: CSVQPLGGSGGYTF.

V gene TRBV30 combines with J gene TRBJ1-5; the D is unclear. Germline V gene lookup returns CDR1 GTSNPN and CDR2 SVGIG (reference sequence). This CDR3 comprises 13 residues. Between the trimmed V and J ends, which lost 0 bases and 6 bases, there was a span of 9 bases. Here the CDR3 reads CAWSVDAGQPQHF. For the CDR3, the DNA is TGTGCCTGGAGTGTAGACGCGGGTCAGCCCCAGCATTTT. The entire variable domain, with the rest obtained from reference TRBV30 and TRBJ1-5, is as follows: SQTIHQWPATLVQPVGSPLSLECTVEGTSNPNLYWYRQAAGRGLQLLFYSVGIGQISSEVPQNLSASRPQDRQFILSSKKLLLSDSGFYLCAWSVDAGQPQHFGDGTRLSIL.

This clone has just one count. CDR3 in DNA: TGTGCCAGCGGGGGGAGTTTGGGGCGAGAGACCCAGTACTTC. Translated: CASGGSLGRETQYF. The V gene is TRBV19, the J gene TRBJ2-5; the match to TRBD2 covers 7 bases. The CDR3 has 14 residues. V shed 9 bases, J shed 4 bases, and the junction held 11 bases outside the gene matches. Germline loops: CDR1 LNHDA, CDR2 SQIVND (reference sequence). Looking up the rest from reference TRBV19 and TRBJ2-5 gives the full variable domain: DGGITQSPKYLFRKEGQNVTLSCEQNLNHDAMYWYRQDPGQGLRLIYYSQIVNDFQKGDIAEGYSVSREKKESFPLTVTSAQKNPTAFYLCASGGSLGRETQYFGPGTRLLVL.

Remarks on this clone: Other DNA variants within this sample encode the same CDR3. This chain joins TRBV11-2 and TRBJ1-1, with D unresolved. Germline CDR1 and CDR2: SGHAT and FQNNGV. There are 12 residues in the CDR3. The V end was cut by 3 bases, the J end by 2 bases, with 4 bases between. The CDR3 nucleotides read TGTGCCAGCAGCTTTCCTAACACTGAAGCTTTCTTT. Protein sequence: CASSFPNTEAFF.

This clone was recorded a few times. The chain uses TRBV28 and TRBJ1-5; D remains ambiguous. The germline V and J ends were trimmed by 4 bases and 1 base, with 8 bases remaining between them. The germline V gene has CDR1 MDHEN and CDR2 SYDVKM. The CDR3 is 14 residues long. This CDR3 is CASSWAGSNQPQHF. Here the CDR3 DNA reads TGTGCCAGCAGTTGGGCAGGCAGCAATCAGCCCCAGCATTTT.

V and J are TRBV7-2 and TRBJ2-2; D not certain. V lost 1 base and J lost 5, with 11 bases in between. Germline CDR1 SGHTA, CDR2 FQGNSA. CDR3 length: 15 residues. The CDR3 here is CASSLERPVTGELFF. The CDR3 bases are TGTGCCAGCAGCTTAGAAAGGCCGGTGACCGGGGAGCTGTTTTTT.

This clone appeared a single time. In nucleotides, the CDR3 is TGTGCCAGCAGTTCTCTAGGGAACACCGGGGAGCTGTTTTTT. This encodes CASSSLGNTGELFF. This chain links TRBV6-5 with TRBJ2-2; D gene uncertain. Trimming took off 4 bases at V and 1 base at J, with 7 bases between the two ends. From germline, CDR1 is MNHEY and CDR2 SVGAGI. This CDR3 has 14 amino acids.

The V and J genes are TRBV18 and TRBJ2-7; possible D gene TRBD2, 5 bases. This CDR3 is 14 amino acids long. Between the trimmed V and J ends, which lost 1 base and 6 bases, there was a span of 13 bases. The germline V gene has CDR1 KGHSH and CDR2 LQKENI. The CDR3 DNA follows: TGTGCCAGCTCACCACTTGCTTCGGAGGCCGAGCAGTACTTC. Its translation: CASSPLASEAEQYF.

The rearrangement joins TRBV5-4 to TRBJ1-2; D possibly corresponds to TRBD1 (5 bases). The germline V and J ends were trimmed by 0 bases and 8 bases, with 14 bases remaining between them. The V gene's germline CDR1 is SGHNT and CDR2 YYREEE (reference sequence). This CDR3 contains 14 residues. CDR3 bases: TGTGCCAGCAGCTTGGCCGAGGGGAGAGGGGGCTACACCTTC. Translated, it gives CASSLAEGRGGYTF. The complete variable domain, with remaining parts taken from reference TRBV5-4 and TRBJ1-2, reads ETGVTQSPTHLIKTRGQQVTLRCSSQSGHNTVSWYQQALGQGPQFIFQYYREEENGRGNFPPRFSGLQFPNYSSELNVNALELDDSALYLCASSLAEGRGGYTFGSGTRLTVV.

The rearrangement joins TRBV6-5 to TRBJ2-1, with TRBD2 as a possible D gene (6 bases). Trimming took 8 bases from V and 6 from J, leaving 17 bases between them. The CDR3 contains 14 residues. The germline gives CDR1 MNHEY, CDR2 SVGAGI. CDR3 sequence reads: CASCIAVTCNEQFF. For the CDR3, the DNA is TGTGCCAGCTGCATAGCGGTAACGTGCAATGAGCAGTTCTTC.

The chain carries TRBV9 and TRBJ2-2, with TRBD2 matching 14 bases. J was trimmed by 3 bases and V by 0 bases; bases with no gene match: 7. Germline assignment: CDR1 SGDLS and CDR2 YYNGEE. The CDR3 is 19 residues long. The CDR3 here is CASSVGGGLAGGDTGELFF. CDR3 nucleotide sequence: TGTGCCAGCAGCGTAGGAGGTGGACTAGCGGGAGGTGACACCGGGGAGCTGTTTTTT.

The chain is built from TRBV5-4 and TRBJ1-2, with no clear D. From germline, CDR1 is SGHNT and CDR2 YYREEE (reference sequence). The V gene lost 1 base and the J gene lost 7 bases, with 11 bases spanning the gap. This CDR3 comprises 13 residues. CDR3 DNA sequence: TGTGCCAGCAGCTTGATTCCCCTGGGTGGCTACACCTTC. This encodes CASSLIPLGGYTF.

As to this clone: Relative to the germline gene, one junction end is altered; a read error may explain this. This chain links TRBV12-5 with TRBJ2-1; the D gene is possibly TRBD1 (6 bases). Germline V CDR1 and CDR2: LGHNT, FRNRAP. The CDR3 is 13 amino acids. The CDR3 DNA follows: TGTGCTAGTGGTTTGGTATCTTTGGGGGCCCTGGTCTTC. Translated: CASGLVSLGALVF.

This clone was seen a single time. The genes are TRBV5-1 and TRBJ2-1, with 15 positions matching TRBD2. The junction had 5 bases not matched to a gene; V was cut back by 4 bases and J by 6 bases. CDR1 and CDR2 from the germline V gene are SGHRS and YFSETQ. This CDR3 has 16 residues. The CDR3 loop is CASSPGLAGGSNEQFF. The CDR3 DNA reads as TGCGCCAGCAGCCCGGGACTAGCGGGAGGAAGCAATGAGCAGTTCTTC.

This clone appeared a single time. This chain connects TRBV21-1 to TRBJ2-3; the tabulated D call, TRBD2, remains unverified against the DNA. TRBV21-1 is annotated as a pseudogene. The CDR3 consists of 18 residues. DNA for the CDR3: TGTGCCAGCAGCAAAGATCGTAGCGAGCGGGGGTTCACAGATACGCAGTATTTT. It translates to CASSKDRSERGFTDTQYF.

The sample holds a few counts of this clone. The chain has TRBV7-2 and TRBJ2-1; no clear D. In germline, CDR1 is SGHTA, CDR2 FQGNSA. This CDR3 region has 16 residues. V gave up 0 bases and J gave up 4 bases, with 13 bases separating them. Written as DNA, the CDR3 is TGTGCCAGCAGCTTAGCGGTCGACAAGAGATACAATGAGCAGTTCTTC. Translated, it gives CASSLAVDKRYNEQFF.

The chain couples TRBV5-1 to TRBJ2-1, with 13 bases identical to TRBD2. The germline V gene has CDR1 SGHRS and CDR2 YFSETQ. The CDR3 spans 14 residues. The J segment lost 5 bases and the V segment lost 5 bases, leaving 1 base of the junction unmatched. Written as DNA, the CDR3 is TGCGCCAGCAGGACTAGCGGGAGGAACAATGAGCAGTTCTTC. Translating gives CASRTSGRNNEQFF.

The V gene is TRBV9, the J gene TRBJ2-2, with D maybe TRBD1 (5 bases). The CDR3 runs to 14 residues. V was shortened by 3 bases and J by 4 bases, with 10 bases between the two germline ends. Germline CDR1 SGDLS, CDR2 YYNGEE. The CDR3 DNA sequence: TGTGCCAGCAGCGCCCAACAGGTCACCGGGGAGCTGTTTTTT. It specifies CASSAQQVTGELFF.

About this clone itself: The sample contains more than one DNA sequence encoding this CDR3. This chain connects TRBV30 to TRBJ1-1, with D perhaps matching TRBD1 (5 bases). The germline V gene has CDR1 GTSNPN and CDR2 SVGIG (reference sequence). The CDR3 has 13 amino acids. V lost 2 bases and J lost 1, with 8 bases in between. The CDR3 DNA reads TGTGCCTGGAGTCGAGGGACGAACACTGAAGCTTTCTTT. Translated, it gives CAWSRGTNTEAFF.

The chain links TRBV28 to TRBJ2-7; 8 bases align to TRBD2. The germline V gene has CDR1 MDHEN and CDR2 SYDVKM. Trimming took 7 bases from V and 3 from J; bases not matched to a gene: 8. The CDR3 spans 14 residues. The CDR3 is CASNSREGLYEQYF. In DNA, the CDR3 is TGTGCCAGCAACTCTCGGGAGGGACTCTACGAGCAGTACTTC. Together with reference TRBV28 and TRBJ2-7, the CDR3 gives the full variable domain: DVKVTQSSRYLVKRTGEKVFLECVQDMDHENMFWYRQDPGLGLRLIYFSYDVKMKEKGDIPEGYSVSREKKERFSLILESASTNQTSMYLCASNSREGLYEQYFGPGTRLTVT.